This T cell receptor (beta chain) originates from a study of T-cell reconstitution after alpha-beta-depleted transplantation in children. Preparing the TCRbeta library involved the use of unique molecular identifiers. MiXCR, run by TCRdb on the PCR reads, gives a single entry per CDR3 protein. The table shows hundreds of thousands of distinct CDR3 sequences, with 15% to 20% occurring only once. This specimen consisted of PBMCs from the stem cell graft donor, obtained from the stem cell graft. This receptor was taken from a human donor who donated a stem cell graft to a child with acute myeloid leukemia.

Written as DNA, the CDR3 is TGTGCCAGCAGCCCCCCAACGGGAGGGGGTGGCACTGAAGCTTTCTTT. Translating it yields CASSPPTGGGGTEAFF. This chain connects TRBV3-1 to TRBJ1-1; D is possibly TRBD1 (6 bases). Germline V lookup: CDR1 LGHDT, CDR2 YNNKEL (reference sequence). Trimming stripped 4 bases from V and 4 bases from J, with 19 bases between. CDR3 size: 16 residues.